These 31 T cell receptor beta chains were sequenced from one sample in a study of response to subunit inactivated influenza vaccine. TCRdb re-called the RT-PCR reads with MiXCR, one entry per CDR3 protein. The sample contains around 320,000 distinct CDR3 sequences, approximately 20% of which appear only once. The sample consisted of PBMCs from blood, taken around 22 months after vaccination. The receptors were gathered from a man between 45 and 75 years old who received an inactivated influenza vaccine.

The chain is built from TRBV12-3 or TRBV12-4 and TRBJ2-2, with 10 bases fitting TRBD2. This CDR3 comprises 16 residues. V shed 5 bases and J 5 bases; nucleotides not matched to a gene: 8. The CDR3 protein is CASSHRAGGPTGELFF. CDR3 bases: TGTGCCAGCAGTCACAGAGCGGGAGGGCCTACCGGGGAGCTGTTTTTT.

This clonotype was counted a few times. The chain couples TRBV7-2 to TRBJ1-6, with TRBD1 identical over 8 bases. V lost 5 bases, J lost 3 bases, and 6 bases stayed unmatched. The CDR3 loop spans 16 amino acids. Germline V gene sequence: CDR1 SGHTA, CDR2 FQGNSA. The CDR3 DNA reads as TGTGCCAGCAGCGCGTATGGACAGGGCTATAATTCACCCCTCCACTTT. Translated, it gives CASSAYGQGYNSPLHF.

This clonotype was recorded a few times. V usage is TRBV4-1 and J usage is TRBJ1-2; tentatively, D is TRBD1 (5 bases). Germline CDR1 reads MGHRA; CDR2 reads YSYEKL. Trimming left V 3 bases short and J 2 bases short, with 13 bases between. This CDR3 region has 15 residues. CDR3 DNA: TGCGCCAGCAGCCAGGGGGTGGGGGTCAACTATGGCTACACCTTC. Its protein is CASSQGVGVNYGYTF.

Only a few counts were recorded for this clonotype. This chain links TRBV6-5 with TRBJ2-1, with 11 positions matching TRBD2. The CDR3 spans 16 residues. After removal of 2 bases from V and 3 bases from J, the junction contained 3 bases not matched to a gene. CDR1 is MNHEY and CDR2 is SVGAGI in the germline V gene. DNA for the CDR3: TGTGCCAGCAGTTACGCCGGGACTAGCGGCTACAATGAGCAGTTCTTC. Its translation is CASSYAGTSGYNEQFF.

The chain links TRBV28 to TRBJ1-4; D is uncertain. V was pared by 1 base and J by 4 bases, with 4 bases between. In germline, CDR1 is MDHEN, CDR2 SYDVKM. This CDR3 has 13 amino acids. CDR3 sequence: CASSLYINEKLFF. The DNA of the CDR3 is TGTGCCAGCAGTTTATACATTAATGAAAAACTGTTTTTT. Full variable domain (remainder filled in from reference TRBV28 and TRBJ1-4): DVKVTQSSRYLVKRTGEKVFLECVQDMDHENMFWYRQDPGLGLRLIYFSYDVKMKEKGDIPEGYSVSREKKERFSLILESASTNQTSMYLCASSLYINEKLFFGSGTQLSVL.

This clonotype was observed at least ten times. The gene calls are TRBV7-2 and TRBJ1-2; TRBD1 might be the D (5 bases). This CDR3 is built from 13 residues. The ends were cut back, 5 bases at V and 3 bases at J, with 10 bases in the middle. Germline CDR1 is SGHTA and CDR2 is FQGNSA. The CDR3 DNA sequence: TGTGCCAGCAGCCCCCCAGGGTACTATGGCTACACCTTC. Translating it yields CASSPPGYYGYTF.

The chain links TRBV5-5 to TRBJ2-7, with 7 bases lining up with TRBD1. The CDR3 is 14 amino acids. Germline-derived CDR1 and CDR2 are SGHKS and YYEKEE (reference sequence). V trimming: 4 bases; J trimming: 2 bases; junction bases outside the gene matches: 6. The CDR3 sequence is CASSPPGQTYEQYF. In DNA, the CDR3 is TGTGCCAGCAGCCCGCCGGGACAGACCTACGAGCAGTACTTC. The variable domain in full, completed from reference TRBV5-5 and TRBJ2-7, reads DAGVTQSPTHLIKTRGQQVTLRCSPISGHKSVSWYQQVLGQGPQFIFQYYEKEERGRGNFPDRFSARQFPNYSSELNVNALLLGDSALYLCASSPPGQTYEQYFGPGTRLTVT.

The chain employs TRBV28 and TRBJ2-5; 9 bases agree with TRBD2. CDR3 length: 16 residues. Trimming at V came to 6 bases and at J to 2 bases, leaving 10 bases not matched to a gene. CDR1 and CDR2 (germline): MDHEN, SYDVKM. The CDR3 DNA reads TGTGCCAGCAGGATTCGGAGCGGGAGGCAACAAGAGACCCAGTACTTC. This codes for CASRIRSGRQQETQYF.

The chain carries TRBV10-3 and TRBJ2-3, with 9 bases aligning to TRBD1. The CDR3 length is 14 residues. Germline CDR1 reads ENHRY; CDR2 reads SYGVKD. Trimming removed 6 bases from V and 0 bases from J; junction bases left unmatched: 1. CDR3 loop: CAISGTGSTDTQYF. The CDR3 DNA reads TGTGCCATCAGCGGGACAGGGAGCACAGATACGCAGTATTTT.

This clonotype showed up just a few times. The CDR3 is CASSVARGRGDIYF. The CDR3 nucleotides read TGTGCCAGCAGCGTTGCCCGGGGTAGGGGTGACATATATTTT. This sequence joins TRBV2 and TRBJ1-3; tentatively, D is TRBD1 (5 bases). This CDR3 spans 14 amino acids. Germline V CDR1 and CDR2: SNHLY, FYNNEI. Trimming cost V 6 bases and J 12 bases, with 21 bases left between them.

The rearrangement links TRBV30 to TRBJ1-1; D is unclear. CDR3 length: 12 residues. With 0 bases removed from V and 5 bases from J, the gap between germline ends came to 7 bases. Germline V gene data show CDR1 as GTSNPN and CDR2 as SVGIG (reference sequence). The CDR3 here is CAWSVTRTEAFF. The DNA for the CDR3 is TGTGCCTGGAGTGTTACAAGGACTGAAGCTTTCTTT.

This rearrangement joins TRBV9 to TRBJ2-5; D gene uncertain. This CDR3 comprises 13 residues. The germline V gene has CDR1 SGDLS and CDR2 YYNGEE. Trimming removed 2 bases at V and 4 bases at J, with 9 bases between. CDR3 region: CASSVAVGETQYF. The CDR3 coding sequence is TGTGCCAGCAGCGTGGCAGTCGGAGAGACCCAGTACTTC.

The CDR3 spells CASSPRGADQPQHF. CDR3 DNA: TGTGCCAGTAGTCCCCGTGGAGCGGATCAGCCCCAGCATTTT. The chain carries TRBV19 and TRBJ1-5; D is ambiguous. Trimming shortened V by 5 bases and J by 5 bases, and 13 bases separated the two germline ends. The CDR3 is 14 amino acids. Germline V gene lookup returns CDR1 LNHDA and CDR2 SQIVND (reference sequence).

V gene TRBV29-1 combines with J gene TRBJ2-1, with D hard to call. V was trimmed by 7 bases and J by 9 bases, leaving 16 bases between them. The CDR3 has 12 amino acids. Germline loops: CDR1 SQVTM, CDR2 ANQGSEA. CDR3: CSAIPTSAEQFF. The CDR3 region has the DNA TGCAGCGCTATCCCAACAAGTGCTGAGCAGTTCTTC.

The V and J genes are TRBV5-4 and TRBJ2-7; TRBD2 is a possible D gene (5 bases). With 0 bases removed from V and 6 bases from J, the gap between germline ends came to 10 bases. The CDR3 consists of 13 residues. From germline, CDR1 is SGHNT and CDR2 YYREEE (reference sequence). CDR3 coding DNA: TGTGCCAGCAGCTTGGCGGGGTACGGCGAGCAGTACTTC. Translation: CASSLAGYGEQYF.

This clonotype was counted a few times. The genes are TRBV20-1 and TRBJ1-1, with 7 bases lining up with TRBD1. Germline assignment: CDR1 DFQATT and CDR2 SNEGSKA (reference sequence). J lost 7 bases, V lost 0 bases, and 11 bases had no gene match. The length of the CDR3 is 15 residues. The CDR3 protein is CSARDLTGRIGEAFF. CDR3 DNA: TGCAGTGCTAGAGACCTGACAGGGAGGATTGGTGAAGCTTTCTTT.

This chain joins TRBV28 and TRBJ1-1; D not resolved. Germline lookup yields CDR1 MDHEN and CDR2 SYDVKM. V lost 2 bases, J lost 4 bases, and 5 bases lay in between. This CDR3 spans 12 amino acids. The CDR3 sequence: CASSLTATEAFF. DNA for the CDR3: TGTGCCAGCAGTTTAACTGCCACTGAAGCTTTCTTT.

The CDR3 here is CSATTIREGLTDTQYF. The CDR3, as DNA: TGCAGTGCTACAACGATTCGGGAGGGCCTTACCGATACGCAGTATTTT. J is TRBJ2-3 and V is TRBV20-1, with 8 nucleotides matching TRBD2. CDR1 is DFQATT, CDR2 SNEGSKA, per germline (reference sequence). This CDR3 has 16 residues. After removal of 4 bases from V and 6 bases from J, the junction contained 15 bases not matched to a gene.

This clonotype was counted between two and nine times. J is TRBJ2-7 and V is TRBV20-1; 7 bases agree with TRBD1. The ends lost 6 bases at V and 3 bases at J; junction bases unmatched: 8. CDR3 length: 13 amino acids. Germline-derived CDR1 and CDR2 are DFQATT and SNEGSKA (reference sequence). CDR3 bases: TGCAGTGCAGCTCAGGGGGTGGTCTACGAGCAGTACTTC. It codes for CSAAQGVVYEQYF.

Concerning this clonotype: One end of the junction fails to match germline, which may point to a read error. The chain is built from TRBV6-1 and TRBJ1-4, with 7 nucleotides matching TRBD1. CDR1 MNHNS and CDR2 SASEGT come from the germline V gene. This CDR3 is 14 amino acids long. The CDR3 nucleotides read TGTGCCAGCAGTGAAGGACAACAGGGGCGATCAAACCTTTTT. Translated: CASSEGQQGRSNLF.

This clonotype was counted only a few times. V gene TRBV19 combines with J gene TRBJ1-1; D is undetermined. This CDR3 comprises 13 residues. Per germline, CDR1 LNHDA and CDR2 SQIVND (reference sequence). V dropped 8 bases and J dropped 2 bases, with 12 bases sitting between them. This CDR3 reads CASAPPGNTEAFF. The CDR3 nucleotides are TGTGCCAGTGCCCCGCCGGGTAACACTGAAGCTTTCTTT.

This clonotype was seen only a few times. The chain carries TRBV28 and TRBJ2-3, with D perhaps matching TRBD1 (5 bases). The V end lost 6 bases, the J end lost 1 base, and 14 bases lay between the germline ends. Germline V gene sequence: CDR1 MDHEN, CDR2 SYDVKM. The CDR3 length is 15 residues. The CDR3 DNA is TGTGCCAGCAGGAAGCCCCTAGGGGGCACAGATACGCAGTATTTT. It codes for CASRKPLGGTDTQYF.

This clonotype was seen more than once but under ten times. The V call is TRBV25-1, the J call TRBJ1-1, with TRBD1 identical over 8 bases. Germline-derived CDR1 and CDR2 are MGHDK and SYGVNS. With V trimmed by 7 bases and J by 3 bases, 7 bases remained unmatched. This CDR3 contains 14 residues. CDR3 coding DNA: TGTGCCAGCAAGAACAGGGGGATGGACACTGAAGCTTTCTTT. Protein sequence: CASKNRGMDTEAFF.

This clonotype occurred a few times. J is TRBJ1-6 and V is TRBV7-7; D might be TRBD1 (6 bases). The germline CDR1 and CDR2 sequences are SSHAT and FNYEAQ (reference sequence). This CDR3 has 11 amino acids. The CDR3, as DNA: TGTGCTAAACAGGGCGGTTCACCCCTCCACTTT. It is translated as CAKQGGSPLHF.

This clonotype was observed at least ten times. A junction boundary mismatches the germline segment, possibly from a read error. The DNA for the CDR3 is TGTGCCAGCAGTTTAGAAAATTTGGGTAGCGATCAGCCCCAGCATTTT. Protein product: CASSLENLGSDQPQHF. The chain couples TRBV12-3 or TRBV12-4 to TRBJ1-5, with D unresolved. CDR3 length equals 16 residues.

The chain joins TRBV6-1 to TRBJ2-2; D gene ambiguous. Trimming took off 5 bases at V and 1 base at J, with 11 bases between the two ends. The CDR3 sequence is 15 residues long. CDR1 is MNHNS, CDR2 SASEGT, per germline. DNA of the CDR3: TGTGCCAGCAGTCCCACTCCCGGGAACACCGGGGAGCTGTTTTTT. This gives the protein CASSPTPGNTGELFF.

This clonotype was seen a handful of times. This chain links TRBV7-9 with TRBJ1-4; 7 nucleotides match TRBD1. The CDR3 is 15 amino acids. V lost 5 bases to trimming and J lost 8 bases; unmatched junction nucleotides: 11. Germline CDR1 is SEHNR and CDR2 is FQNEAQ (reference sequence). CDR3 DNA: TGTGCCAGCAGCCTCAACCGGGACAGAGAAGAAAAACTGTTTTTT. It is translated as CASSLNRDREEKLFF. The complete variable domain, with remaining parts taken from reference TRBV7-9 and TRBJ1-4, reads DTGVSQNPRHKITKRGQNVTFRCDPISEHNRLYWYRQTLGQGPEFLTYFQNEAQLEKSRLLSDRFSAERPKGSFSTLEIQRTEQGDSAMYLCASSLNRDREEKLFFGSGTQLSVL.

A few counts support this clonotype. The chain recombines TRBV20-1 with TRBJ1-5; 7 bases agree with TRBD1. The CDR3 sequence is 15 residues long. With V trimmed by 5 bases and J by 3 bases, 10 bases remained unmatched. CDR1 is DFQATT, CDR2 SNEGSKA, per germline (reference sequence). CDR3 protein: CSAPEPGQYNQPQHF. The DNA of the CDR3 is TGCAGTGCTCCAGAACCGGGACAGTACAATCAGCCCCAGCATTTT.

The chain combines TRBV5-1 with TRBJ2-7; TRBD1 or TRBD2 may be the D gene (7 bases each). CDR1 and CDR2 from the germline V gene are SGHRS and YFSETQ. The V end lost 4 bases, the J end lost 7 bases, and 15 bases lay between the germline ends. This CDR3 region has 13 residues. The CDR3 spells CASSQQGGREQYF. The CDR3 DNA is TGCGCCAGCAGCCAGCAGGGGGGGCGAGAGCAGTACTTC.

This clonotype was found a few times. The V and J genes are TRBV10-3 and TRBJ1-2; 7 nucleotides line up with TRBD1. Trimming cost V 7 bases and J 2 bases; bases outside gene matches: 7. CDR3 length equals 14 residues. Germline V gives CDR1 ENHRY, CDR2 SYGVKD. The CDR3: CAIMAWDSNYGYTF. DNA for the CDR3: TGTGCCATCATGGCATGGGACAGCAACTATGGCTACACCTTC.

This clonotype came up a few times. One end of the junction does not line up with germline, which may come from a read error. The rearrangement joins TRBV30 to TRBJ1-1; D not certain. Germline CDR1 reads GTSNPN; CDR2 reads SVGIG (reference sequence). This CDR3 is built from 12 residues. The CDR3 DNA sequence: TGTGCCTGGAGTGTACAGTTGGTCGGGGATAACTTT. It is translated as CAWSVQLVGDNF. The full variable domain, in which reference TRBV30 and TRBJ1-1 provide the parts outside the CDR3, is SQTIHQWPATLVQPVGSPLSLECTVEGTSNPNLYWYRQAAGRGLQLLFYSVGIGQISSEVPQNLSASRPQDRQFILSSKKLLLSDSGFYLCAWSVQLVGDNFGQGTRLTVV.